A selection of T cell receptor beta chains follows, all from one sample in a study of blood T cell repertoires in COVID-19. TCRdb's copy holds only in-frame clones and misses some; the assay was immunoSEQ multiplex PCR. The data show 97,000 or so clones, approximately 81% seen once. Sequencing was carried out using peripheral blood. The receptors were sampled from a man aged 55 to 69 with acute or convalescent COVID-19. The CDR3 runs from the conserved cysteine through the conserved F or W. A D gene is named only where the DNA matches it firmly. Clone size is shown for a subset of rows, as once, few, many or a class of expanded clone.

clone size,D gene,J gene,V gene,CDR3 DNA,CDR3 protein
NA,NA,TRBJ2-7,TRBV4-1,TGCGCCAGCAGCCAAGACCAGGGGAGCTCCTACGAGCAGTACTTC,CASSQDQGSSYEQYF
once,NA,TRBJ1-2,TRBV2,TGTGCCAGCAGTGTACTGGGCTACACCTTC,CASSVLGYTF
NA,TRBD1,TRBJ1-1,TRBV29-1,TGCAGCGTTGAAGAAAGCGGACAGGGGGCTCAAGCTTTCTTT,CSVEESGQGAQAFF
NA,NA,TRBJ1-1,TRBV9,TGTGCCAGCAGCGTAGAGGCAGGGGAAGCTTTCTTT,CASSVEAGEAFF
NA,NA,TRBJ1-6,TRBV11-3,TGTGCCAGCAGCACGACAGACAGATATAATTCACCCCTCCACTTT,CASSTTDRYNSPLHF
NA,TRBD2,TRBJ2-1,TRBV4-1,TGCGCCAGTTCAGGACTAGCGGTCTACAATGAGCAGTTCTTC,CASSGLAVYNEQFF
NA,TRBD1,TRBJ2-7,TRBV6-5,TGTGCCAGCAGTTACCGGGACAGGACCTACGAGCAGTACTTC,CASSYRDRTYEQYF
few,NA,TRBJ2-3,TRBV27,TGTGCCAGCGGCAGAAAGGGACTTTCATCAGATACGCAGTATTTT,CASGRKGLSSDTQYF
NA,TRBD1,TRBJ2-7,TRBV5-6,TGTGCCAGCAGCTTTAGGGGACAGGGGGCCAACGAGCAGTACTTC,CASSFRGQGANEQYF
once,NA,TRBJ1-3,TRBV18,TGTGCCAGCTCACCCCGAAAGATGGACAGTTCTGGAAACACCATATATTTT,CASSPRKMDSSGNTIYF
NA,NA,TRBJ2-5,TRBV12-3/TRBV12-4,TGTGCCAGCAGTGTCCAGGGTAAAGAGACCCAGTACTTC,CASSVQGKETQYF
NA,NA,TRBJ2-4,TRBV7-2,TGTGCCAGCAGCTTAGCCGGACTAATCAAAAACATTCAGTACTTC,CASSLAGLIKNIQYF
once,TRBD1,TRBJ2-4,TRBV11-2,TGTGCCAGCAGCCCGACAGGGCAAAACATTCAGTACTTC,CASSPTGQNIQYF
NA,NA,TRBJ2-7,TRBV7-2,TGTGCCAGCAGCTTACAGGCTAGCCGAGCCTACGAGCAGTACTTC,CASSLQASRAYEQYF
few,TRBD1,TRBJ1-2,TRBV19,TGTGCCAGTAGTATAAAAGAGAGACAGGGCAAAGGCTACACCTTC,CASSIKERQGKGYTF
NA,NA,TRBJ2-1,TRBV7-2,TGTGCCAGCAGCTTAGAAGGCGCTAGCTCCTACAATGAGCAGTTCTTC,CASSLEGASSYNEQFF
NA,NA,TRBJ1-4,TRBV19,TGTGCCAGTAGTGCGGAGACTAATGAAAAACTGTTTTTT,CASSAETNEKLFF
NA,TRBD2,TRBJ2-1,TRBV18,TGTGCCAGCTCACCACCGGCCAGCGGGGGCTACAATGAGCAGTTCTTC,CASSPPASGGYNEQFF
NA,TRBD1,TRBJ1-4,TRBV19,TGTGCCAGTAGCGTTCAGGGGGCGCGAACTAATGAAAAACTGTTTTTT,CASSVQGARTNEKLFF
NA,NA,TRBJ2-1,TRBV3-1/TRBV3-2,TGTGCCAGCAGCCGAAATAGGGGGGAGCAGTTCTTC,CASSRNRGEQFF
NA,TRBD1,TRBJ1-4,TRBV7-9,TGTGCCAGCAGCTTAAGGGCCGGGACAGGGGACGAAAAACTGTTTTTT,CASSLRAGTGDEKLFF
NA,TRBD1,TRBJ2-7,TRBV19,TGTGCCAGTAGTATCTCCGGGACAGGGGTTTCCTACGAGCAGTACTTC,CASSISGTGVSYEQYF
NA,TRBD1,TRBJ2-1,TRBV4-2,TGTGCCAGCAGCCAGAGAGGACAGGGTTATGAGCAGTTCTTC,CASSQRGQGYEQFF
NA,TRBD2,TRBJ2-7,TRBV9,TGTGCCAGCAGCGTAGCGGGGGGGAGCTCCTACGAGCAGTACTTC,CASSVAGGSSYEQYF
NA,TRBD2,TRBJ2-1,TRBV5-1,TGCGCCAGCGGTAGGGACTACCAGGACAATGAGCAGTTCTTC,CASGRDYQDNEQFF
NA,NA,TRBJ2-7,TRBV7-2,TGTGCCAGCAGCTCCTCGGGCGGGAACTCCTACGAGCAGTACTTC,CASSSSGGNSYEQYF
NA,TRBD1,TRBJ2-1,TRBV11-2,TGTGCCAGCAGCTTAGTCCTGGGACAGGGCCACAATGAGCAGTTCTTC,CASSLVLGQGHNEQFF
NA,TRBD1,TRBJ1-1,TRBV4-2,TGTGCCAGCAGCCAAGGGCCCGGGGGACAGCTCGAAGCTTTCTTT,CASSQGPGGQLEAFF
NA,TRBD2,TRBJ2-2,TRBV5-6,TGTGCCAGCAGCGTAGCGGGAATTAACGGGGAGCTGTTTTTT,CASSVAGINGELFF
NA,NA,TRBJ1-1,TRBV29-1,TGCAGCGTTGGGTATGGAACAGGTGAAGCTTTCTTT,CSVGYGTGEAFF
NA,NA,TRBJ1-6,TRBV3-1/TRBV3-2,TGTGCCAGCAGCCAAGGTAGCCGCTATAATTCACCCCTCCACTTT,CASSQGSRYNSPLHF
NA,TRBD1,TRBJ1-1,TRBV7-9,TGTGCCAGCAGCCCGGGACAGTCGAACACTGAAGCTTTCTTT,CASSPGQSNTEAFF
NA,NA,TRBJ1-1,TRBV3-1/TRBV3-2,TGTGCCAGCAGCACGGCAGGGAGGGGTCTGAACACTGAAGCTTTCTTT,CASSTAGRGLNTEAFF
NA,NA,TRBJ2-2,TRBV10-1,TGCGCCAGCAGTGAACTAGTGGTCGGGGAGCTGTTTTTT,CASSELVVGELFF
NA,NA,TRBJ1-3,TRBV19,TGTGCCAGTAGCCTAAAGCGAAACACCATATATTTT,CASSLKRNTIYF
NA,TRBD2,TRBJ2-1,TRBV6-5,TGTGCCGTACTTAAAATAGCGGGAGGGCGAAATGAGCAGTTCTTC,CAVLKIAGGRNEQFF
NA,NA,TRBJ1-1,TRBV2,TGTGCCAGCAGACCGGACCCTGGGAGTAACACTGAAGCTTTCTTT,CASRPDPGSNTEAFF
NA,NA,TRBJ2-1,TRBV4-3,TGCGCCAGCAGCCAAGCCTCTAGCAATGAGCAGTTCTTC,CASSQASSNEQFF
few,NA,TRBJ2-5,TRBV18,TGTGCCAGCTCACCGGGACTCAAAGAGACCCAGTACTTC,CASSPGLKETQYF
NA,TRBD1,TRBJ2-7,TRBV11-2,TGTGCCAGCAGCACCGGGACCGGGACAGGGATGTTTTGGAACGAGCAGTACTTC,CASSTGTGTGMFWNEQYF